This T cell receptor beta chain was sequenced during a study of low-dose radiotherapy and immunotherapy resistance in tumors. The wider study: Intravenous ipilimumab 1 mg/kg every six weeks was given with nivolumab 240 mg every two weeks. It was every two weeks, one day before radiation and immunotherapy, that intravenous cyclophosphamide 200 mg/m2 was given.

Specified time point: after trial treatment. Specified treatment: LDRT plus nivolumab, ipilimumab, low-dose cyclophosphamide and aspirin (RACIN trial). Every donor's regimen consisted of nivolumab, ipilimumab, aspirin, low-dose cyclophosphamide and low-dose radiotherapy. TRAV- and TRBV-specific primers primed first-strand cDNA, covering alpha and beta chains. Both a constant-region primer and a V-primer adapter served to amplify TCRs across roughly 20 PCR cycles. With in vitro transcription, the isolated mRNA was amplified. TCRdb analysed the reads with MiXCR anew, one entry per CDR3 protein. In the table there are under 70,000 distinct CDR3 sequences, around 23% of which are singletons. Germline-derived CDR1 and CDR2 are SGDLS and YYNGEE. Trimming took 0 bases from V and 0 from J, leaving 13 bases between them. The CDR3 has 18 amino acids.

This sequence was found in a male donor with prostate cancer. This specimen was PBMCs, taken after low-dose radiotherapy plus immunotherapy. The chain couples TRBV9 to TRBJ2-6, with D perhaps matching TRBD1 (6 bases). CDR3 in amino acids: CASSVGPGESSGANVLTF. Here the CDR3 DNA reads TGTGCCAGCAGCGTAGGGCCAGGGGAAAGCTCTGGGGCCAACGTCCTGACTTTC.